This T cell receptor (beta chain) came from a study of control samples from healthy donors and cancer patients. This clone was counted between two and nine times. The assay was immunoSEQ multiplex PCR, and TCRdb's table has in-frame clones only and misses some. Here the sample spans about 94,000 clones, about nine tenths being singletons. J lost 4 bases, V lost 4 bases, and 2 bases had no gene match. The CDR3 has 16 amino acids. In germline, CDR1 is SGHTA, CDR2 FQGNSA. The V and J genes are TRBV7-2 and TRBJ2-2, with 14 positions matching TRBD2. The clonotype comes from a young woman in good health. Material: blood. The CDR3 DNA reads as TGTGCCAGCAGCTCGGGACTAGCGGGGGTCACCGGGGAGCTGTTTTTT. Translated: CASSSGLAGVTGELFF. The full variable domain, rest sourced from reference TRBV7-2 and TRBJ2-2, is GAGVSQSPSNKVTEKGKDVELRCDPISGHTALYWYRQSLGQGLEFLIYFQGNSAPDKSGLPSDRFSAERTGGSVSTLTIQRTQQEDSAVYLCASSSGLAGVTGELFFGEGSRLTVL.